This TCR beta chain originates from a study of T cells in Graves' hyperthyroidism and ophthalmopathy. This CDR3 has 14 amino acids. Germline CDR1 reads KGHSH; CDR2 reads LQKENI. Trimming pared 6 bases from V and 1 base from J, leaving 9 bases between. Amplified TCR beta CDR3 regions came from RNA transcripts. HTBI primers were the set used in a first-round RT-PCR of the TCR CDR3. TCRdb re-called the multiplex PCR reads with MiXCR, one entry per CDR3 protein. The sample holds 550,000 to 850,000 distinct CDR3 sequences, roughly a sixth seen once. This clonotype was recorded many times. The sample comprised blood. The chain joins TRBV18 to TRBJ1-4, with a weak D call TRBD1 (5 bases). This clonotype originated in a woman between 50 and 59 years old with Graves' hyperthyroidism that later progressed to Graves' ophthalmopathy. Here the CDR3 reads CASSYRKTNEKLFF. The CDR3 coding sequence is TGTGCCAGCTCCTACAGGAAAACTAATGAAAAACTGTTTTTT.